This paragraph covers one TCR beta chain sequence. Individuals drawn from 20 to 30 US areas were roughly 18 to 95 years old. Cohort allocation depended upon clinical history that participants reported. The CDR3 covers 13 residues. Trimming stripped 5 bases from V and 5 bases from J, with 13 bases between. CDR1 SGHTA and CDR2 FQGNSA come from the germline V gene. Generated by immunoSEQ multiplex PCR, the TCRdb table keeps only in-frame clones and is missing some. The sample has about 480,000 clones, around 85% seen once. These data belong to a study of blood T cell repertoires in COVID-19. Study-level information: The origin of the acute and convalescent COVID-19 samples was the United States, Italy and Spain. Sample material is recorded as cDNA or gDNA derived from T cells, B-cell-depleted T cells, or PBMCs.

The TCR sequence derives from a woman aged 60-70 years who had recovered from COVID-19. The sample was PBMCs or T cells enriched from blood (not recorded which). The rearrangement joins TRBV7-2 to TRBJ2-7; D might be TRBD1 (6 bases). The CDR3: CASSATGIHEQYV. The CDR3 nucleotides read TGTGCCAGCAGCGCCACAGGGATCCACGAGCAGTACGTC.